This T cell receptor beta chain comes out of a study of T cell responses to AZD1222 COVID-19 vaccine. The CDR3 totals 14 residues. Germline V gene data show CDR1 as MDHEN and CDR2 as SYDVKM. V was trimmed by 6 bases and J by 0 bases, leaving 12 bases between them. This clone was detected only a few times. Method: immunoSEQ multiplex PCR; TCRdb's copy keeps in-frame clones and lacks some. Among 150,000 or so clones, approximately 91% were seen once, and the ten largest hold around 5.9%. The V and J genes are TRBV28 and TRBJ2-7; D might be TRBD1 or TRBD2, each matching 5 bases. Sequences were derived from peripheral blood, sampled on day 0 of AZD1222 vaccination. The sequence came from an adult in good health. The CDR3 DNA follows: TGTGCCAGCAGCCGGGGCCTAAGCTCCTACGAGCAGTACTTC. Residues: CASSRGLSSYEQYF.